The present T cell receptor (beta chain) was sequenced within a study of blood T cell repertoires in COVID-19. Study-level background: COVID-19 samples, acute and convalescent, were from the United States, Italy and Spain. Sample material is recorded as cDNA or gDNA derived from T cells, B-cell-depleted T cells, or PBMCs.

In the original processing: Reference gene primer amplification gave nucleated cell count estimates. Sequenced by immunoSEQ multiplex PCR; TCRdb stores in-frame clones only, minus some. V and J calls and clone size follow that table, whereas D and trimming were derived from the DNA. The sample lists around 210,000 clones; around 88% were seen once. The length of the CDR3 is 14 residues. Trimming at V came to 5 bases and at J to 9 bases, leaving 8 bases not matched to a gene. Germline CDR1 reads SEHNR; CDR2 reads FQNEAQ (reference sequence). Sample: peripheral blood. The sequence derives from a man between 18 and 35 years old with active or convalescent COVID-19. The rearrangement joins TRBV7-9 to TRBJ2-1; 9 bases are shared with TRBD2. The CDR3 region has the DNA TGTGCCAGCAGCGTAAGCGGGAGGTCCGGTGAGCAGTTCTTC. It translates to CASSVSGRSGEQFF.